The clone carrying this TCR beta chain was seen a single time. The junction had 3 bases not matched to a gene; V was cut back by 3 bases and J by 5 bases. Looked up from germline, CDR1 is LNHDA and CDR2 is SQIVND (reference sequence). The CDR3 is 14 residues long. This entry belongs to a study of cytomegalovirus exposure and HLA in healthy donors. Assay used: immunoSEQ multiplex PCR; TCRdb lists only in-frame clones, some missing. The sample comprises about 56,000 clones, 80% to 90% of which are singletons, and 15% rests with the top ten. This chain joins TRBV19 and TRBJ2-3, with 9 bases matching TRBD1. Sequenced sample: PBMCs. This TCR was sampled from a woman between 18 and 29 years old in good health and CMV-seronegative. The CDR3 coding sequence is TGTGCCAGTAGTATGGGACAGGGTATAGATACGCAGTATTTT. Protein: CASSMGQGIDTQYF.